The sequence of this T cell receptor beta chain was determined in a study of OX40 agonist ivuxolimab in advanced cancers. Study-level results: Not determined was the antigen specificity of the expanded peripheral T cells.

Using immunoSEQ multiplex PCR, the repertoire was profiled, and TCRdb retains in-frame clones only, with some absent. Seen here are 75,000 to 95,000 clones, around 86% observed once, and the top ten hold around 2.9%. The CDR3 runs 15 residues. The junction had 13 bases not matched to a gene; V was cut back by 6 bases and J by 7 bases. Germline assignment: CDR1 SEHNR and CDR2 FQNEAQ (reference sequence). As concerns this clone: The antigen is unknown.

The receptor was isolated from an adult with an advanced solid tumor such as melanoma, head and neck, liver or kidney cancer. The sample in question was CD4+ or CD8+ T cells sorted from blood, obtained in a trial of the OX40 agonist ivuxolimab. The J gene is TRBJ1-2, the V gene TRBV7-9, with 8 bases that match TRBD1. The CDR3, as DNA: TGTGCCAGCAGTTTCCCAACAGGGGGAACTGGTGGCTACACCTTC. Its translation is CASSFPTGGTGGYTF.